This T cell receptor beta chain was observed in a study of T cell changes during pregnancy in multiple sclerosis. Sequenced by immunoSEQ multiplex PCR; TCRdb stores in-frame clones only, minus some. The sample consists of tens of thousands of clones, over 80% of them appearing once. The CDR3 sequence is 17 residues long. Trimming shortened V by 6 bases and J by 0 bases, and 18 bases separated the two germline ends. From germline, CDR1 is SEHNR and CDR2 FQNEAQ (reference sequence). Sequences were derived from CD8+ T cells from peripheral blood mononuclear cells, sampled in the third trimester of pregnancy. The TCR comes from a female donor with multiple sclerosis, enrolled in a pregnancy study. The genes are TRBV7-9 and TRBJ2-1; D remains unclear. This chain's CDR3 is CASSSVPPSSSYNEQFF. The CDR3 region has the DNA TGTGCCAGCAGTTCGGTGCCTCCATCGAGCTCCTACAATGAGCAGTTCTTC. Full variable domain (outside the CDR3, taken from reference TRBV7-9 and TRBJ2-1): DTGVSQNPRHKITKRGQNVTFRCDPISEHNRLYWYRQTLGQGPEFLTYFQNEAQLEKSRLLSDRFSAERPKGSFSTLEIQRTEQGDSAMYLCASSSVPPSSSYNEQFFGPGTRLTVL.